What follows are 22 T cell receptor beta chains derived from one specimen sequenced in a study of Ad26.COV2.S vaccination and SARS-CoV-2 variants. As to treatment: about 20 received Ad26.COV2.S at low or high dose, single or two shots; 5 received placebo; per-sample allocation not given. On day 63 after the first injection, vaccine and placebo recipients gave samples. Profiled with immunoSEQ multiplex PCR; TCRdb holds only in-frame clones, not every one. This table has some 300,000 clones, just over 85% appearing once. The sequencing here drew on peripheral blood, taken in a trial of Ad26.COV2.S vaccine versus placebo. These receptors originate from a person between 18 and 65 years old who received the Ad26.COV2.S COVID-19 vaccine or a placebo.

This chain joins TRBV6-5 and TRBJ2-1, with a tentative D call TRBD1 (5 bases). The ends were cut back, 0 bases at V and 5 bases at J, with 8 bases in the middle. Germline assignment: CDR1 MNHEY and CDR2 SVGAGI. This CDR3 spans 14 amino acids. The CDR3 loop reads CASSYSLGDNEQFF. The CDR3 coding sequence is TGTGCCAGCAGTTACTCGTTAGGGGACAATGAGCAGTTCTTC.

This chain connects TRBV29-1 to TRBJ2-2; D could derive from TRBD1 or TRBD2 (6 bases each). CDR3 length: 15 residues. In germline, CDR1 is SQVTM, CDR2 ANQGSEA. Deletions cut 3 bases from V and 5 bases from J, with 16 bases between. CDR3 residues: CSVERTGARTGELFF. The CDR3 nucleotides read TGCAGCGTTGAGAGGACGGGGGCGAGGACCGGGGAGCTGTTTTTT.

The chain employs TRBV2 and TRBJ1-1; D is unresolved. V shed 3 bases and J shed 5 bases, with 13 bases lying between them. The CDR3 is 14 amino acids. Germline values: CDR1 SNHLY, CDR2 FYNNEI. CDR3 in amino acids: CASSDRALRTEAFF. CDR3 DNA sequence: TGTGCCAGCAGTGATCGGGCCTTGAGGACTGAAGCTTTCTTT.

This chain uses TRBV6-5 with TRBJ1-3, with D uncertain. CDR1 MNHEY and CDR2 SVGAGI come from the germline V gene. The V and J ends lost 0 bases and 2 bases respectively, with 8 bases between them. The CDR3 sequence is 15 residues long. The CDR3 DNA reads TGTGCCAGCAGTTACTCGATCAACACTGGAAACACCATATATTTT. Its translation is CASSYSINTGNTIYF.

V is TRBV4-2 and J is TRBJ2-3; D possibly corresponds to TRBD2 (6 bases). The germline V gene has CDR1 LGHNA and CDR2 YNFKEQ. Between the trimmed V and J ends, which lost 4 bases and 6 bases, there was a span of 11 bases. The CDR3 is made up of 13 amino acids. In DNA, the CDR3 is TGTGCCAGCAGCCCTCCTCGGGGGGATACGCAGTATTTT. This gives the protein CASSPPRGDTQYF.

The chain links TRBV5-8 to TRBJ2-5; 7 bases agree with TRBD1. Germline CDR1 is SGHTS and CDR2 is YDEGEE. CDR3 size: 15 residues. The V segment lost 9 bases and the J segment 3 bases; nucleotides outside the gene matches: 14. CDR3 sequence (DNA): TGTGCCACCACTCCAGGGGGACAGCCGAAAGAGACCCAGTACTTC. This encodes CATTPGGQPKETQYF.

V is TRBV3-1 (or the pseudogene TRBV3-2) and J is TRBJ2-2; the D gene is possibly TRBD2 (5 bases). The CDR3 runs 15 residues. Trimming took off 8 bases at V and 1 base at J, with 14 bases between the two ends. The germline gives CDR1 LGHDT, CDR2 YNNKEL (reference sequence). The CDR3 bases are TGTGCCAGCGGAGCGGCCCCGGTGAACACCGGGGAGCTGTTTTTT. Its translation is CASGAAPVNTGELFF.

The V and J genes are TRBV3-1 (or the pseudogene TRBV3-2) and TRBJ2-1; D gene uncertain. Trimming shortened V by 1 base and J by 2 bases, and 9 bases separated the two germline ends. The CDR3 sequence is 15 residues long. Per the germline V gene, CDR1 is LGHDT and CDR2 is YNNKEL (reference sequence). CDR3 in amino acids: CASSQVPITYNEQFF. The DNA of the CDR3 is TGTGCCAGCAGCCAAGTTCCTATCACCTACAATGAGCAGTTCTTC.

The chain combines TRBV18 with TRBJ2-1, with 10 bases identical to TRBD1. Germline-derived CDR1 and CDR2 are KGHSH and LQKENI. The CDR3 sequence is 16 residues long. The trim removed 3 bases at V and 2 bases at J, leaving 4 bases unmatched. The CDR3, as DNA: TGTGCCAGCTCACCCGGGACAGGGGTTCCCTACAATGAGCAGTTCTTC. It encodes CASSPGTGVPYNEQFF.

This chain joins TRBV11-2 and TRBJ1-1, with D unresolved. CDR3 length: 13 residues. Trimming pared 1 base from V and 7 bases from J, leaving 10 bases between. Looked up from germline, CDR1 is SGHAT and CDR2 is FQNNGV. This CDR3 is CASSLVGRSEAFF. The DNA of the CDR3 is TGTGCCAGCAGCTTAGTAGGGCGCAGTGAAGCTTTCTTT.

V is TRBV18 and J is TRBJ2-3; 7 bases are shared with TRBD1. This CDR3 is built from 18 residues. V was pared by 3 bases and J by 0 bases, with 12 bases of the junction left unmatched. CDR1 is KGHSH and CDR2 is LQKENI in the germline V gene. The CDR3 here is CASSPLLQTGDSTDTQYF. CDR3 nucleotide sequence: TGTGCCAGCTCACCGCTCCTCCAAACAGGGGACAGCACAGATACGCAGTATTTT.

V gene TRBV30 combines with J gene TRBJ1-1; no firm D call. CDR3 length: 13 amino acids. Deletions cut 0 bases from V and 0 bases from J, with 5 bases between. Germline V gene lookup returns CDR1 GTSNPN and CDR2 SVGIG (reference sequence). The chain's CDR3 is CAWSVAVNTEAFF. The CDR3 DNA reads as TGTGCCTGGAGTGTAGCCGTGAACACTGAAGCTTTCTTT.

This clone was seen once. V gene TRBV6-1 combines with J gene TRBJ2-5; a weak D match, TRBD1 (5 bases). This CDR3 region has 16 residues. V lost 2 bases to trimming and J lost 7 bases, with 20 bases between them. Germline V gene data show CDR1 as MNHNS and CDR2 as SASEGT. The CDR3 sequence: CASSEISVSGWGTQYF. CDR3 DNA sequence: TGTGCCAGCAGTGAAATTAGTGTCTCAGGGTGGGGGACCCAGTACTTC.

The DNA for the CDR3 is TGTGCCAGCAGCAGTTCGGGACAGGGCAATGGGGAGCAGTACTTC. Its protein is CASSSSGQGNGEQYF. V is TRBV21-1 and J is TRBJ2-7; TRBD1 reflects the table's D call only, with no check against the DNA. TRBV21-1 is a documented pseudogene. This CDR3 region has 15 residues.

The chain combines TRBV5-1 with TRBJ2-5; 9 nucleotides agree with TRBD2. J lost 4 bases, V lost 0 bases, and 7 bases had no gene match. The CDR3 spans 16 residues. CDR1 is SGHRS, CDR2 YFSETQ, per germline. This chain's CDR3 is CASSLDGGGARETQYF. Written as DNA, the CDR3 is TGCGCCAGCAGCTTGGATGGCGGGGGGGCACGAGAGACCCAGTACTTC.

This clone is a singleton in its sample. The J gene is TRBJ2-3, the V gene TRBV5-4; 10 bases map to TRBD1. V gave up 4 bases and J gave up 5 bases; unmatched junction bases: 4. The germline V gene has CDR1 SGHNT and CDR2 YYREEE (reference sequence). CDR3 length: 14 residues. CDR3 nucleotide sequence: TGTGCCAGCAGCAGAGGACAGGGGGTAGATACGCAGTATTTT. It is translated as CASSRGQGVDTQYF.

The chain recombines TRBV5-1 with TRBJ2-7, with D perhaps TRBD1 (6 bases). CDR1 is SGHRS, CDR2 YFSETQ, per germline. CDR3 size: 16 residues. V was trimmed by 7 bases and J by 3 bases, leaving 23 bases between them. The CDR3 loop reads CASGLQSGQGYYEQYF. CDR3 sequence (DNA): TGCGCCAGCGGCCTCCAATCGGGGCAGGGGTACTACGAGCAGTACTTC.

V and J are TRBV6-5 and TRBJ2-1; the match to TRBD1 covers 7 bases. V shed 6 bases, J shed 6 bases, and the junction held 8 bases outside the gene matches. Germline CDR1 reads MNHEY; CDR2 reads SVGAGI. The CDR3 consists of 14 residues. The CDR3 DNA reads as TGTGCCAGCAGCTACCGGGACAGCCCCAATGAGCAGTTCTTC. The encoded protein is CASSYRDSPNEQFF.

The V gene is TRBV6-2 or TRBV6-3, the J gene TRBJ2-2, with a weak D call TRBD1 (5 bases). The germline V gene encodes CDR1 MNHEY and CDR2 SVGEGT. This CDR3 contains 15 residues. Trimming took 5 bases from V and 4 from J, leaving 14 bases between them. CDR3 sequence (DNA): TGTGCCAGCAGTAAGGGGCCGTGGGCCACCGGGGAGCTGTTTTTT. It specifies CASSKGPWATGELFF.

V usage is TRBV11-2 and J usage is TRBJ2-5, with 8 bases lining up with TRBD2. In germline, CDR1 is SGHAT, CDR2 FQNNGV. V dropped 4 bases and J dropped 3; count of bases not matched to a gene: 13. This CDR3 has 17 amino acids. CDR3: CASSSGRGWRGEETQYF. In DNA form, the CDR3 reads TGTGCCAGCAGCTCCGGGAGGGGCTGGCGGGGGGAAGAGACCCAGTACTTC.

This clone was found a few times. The chain couples TRBV6-2 or TRBV6-3 to TRBJ1-2; 7 bases are shared with TRBD1. V lost 2 bases, J lost 8 bases, and 8 bases stayed unmatched. This CDR3 has 14 amino acids. Germline V gene lookup returns CDR1 MNHEY and CDR2 SVGEGT. The CDR3 spells CASSYPKGGGGYTF. The CDR3, as DNA: TGTGCCAGCAGTTACCCGAAAGGGGGCGGAGGCTACACCTTC.

The CDR3 protein is CASSLLPGTTEAFF. As DNA, the CDR3 is TGTGCCAGCAGCCTCCTCCCAGGGACCACTGAAGCTTTCTTT. The rearrangement links TRBV9 to TRBJ1-1; D may be TRBD1 (5 bases). The V end was cut by 4 bases, the J end by 4 bases, with 14 bases between. The CDR3 consists of 14 residues. Germline V gives CDR1 SGDLS, CDR2 YYNGEE.